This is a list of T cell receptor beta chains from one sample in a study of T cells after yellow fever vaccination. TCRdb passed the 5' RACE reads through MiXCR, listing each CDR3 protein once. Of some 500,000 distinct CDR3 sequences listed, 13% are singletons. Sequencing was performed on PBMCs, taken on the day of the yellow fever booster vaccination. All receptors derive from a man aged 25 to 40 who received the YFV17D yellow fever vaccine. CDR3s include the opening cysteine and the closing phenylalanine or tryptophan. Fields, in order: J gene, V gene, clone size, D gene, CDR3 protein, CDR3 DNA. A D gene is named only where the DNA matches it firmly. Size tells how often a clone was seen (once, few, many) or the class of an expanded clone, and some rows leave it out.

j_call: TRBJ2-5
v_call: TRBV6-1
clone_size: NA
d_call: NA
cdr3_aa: CASSKVRGETQYF
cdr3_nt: TGTGCCAGCAGTAAAGTACGGGGAGAGACCCAGTACTTC

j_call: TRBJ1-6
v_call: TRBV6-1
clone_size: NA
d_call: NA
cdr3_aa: CASGVREGSSPLHF
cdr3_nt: TGTGCCAGCGGGGTGAGGGAAGGTAGTTCACCCCTCCACTTT

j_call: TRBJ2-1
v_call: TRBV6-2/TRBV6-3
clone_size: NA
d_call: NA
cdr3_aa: CATLLGLLPYNEQFF
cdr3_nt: TGTGCCACTCTCTTGGGACTTCTTCCCTACAATGAGCAGTTCTTC

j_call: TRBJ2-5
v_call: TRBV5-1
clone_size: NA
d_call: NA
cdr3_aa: CASSALGVGGTETQYF
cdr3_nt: TGCGCCAGTTCGGCACTCGGCGTGGGGGGAACGGAGACCCAGTACTTC

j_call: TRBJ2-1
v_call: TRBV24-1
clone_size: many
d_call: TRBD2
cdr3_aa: CATSDARLAGGRVNEQFF
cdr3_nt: TGTGCCACCAGTGATGCCCGACTAGCGGGAGGGAGGGTCAATGAGCAGTTCTTC

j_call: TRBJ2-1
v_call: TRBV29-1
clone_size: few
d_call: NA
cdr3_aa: CSVAGRLSYNEQFF
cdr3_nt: TGCAGCGTGGCCGGCCGCCTCTCCTACAATGAGCAGTTCTTC

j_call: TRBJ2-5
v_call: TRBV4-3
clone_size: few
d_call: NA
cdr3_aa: CASSQDGVREETQYF
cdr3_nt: TGCGCCAGCAGCCAAGATGGCGTGCGGGAAGAGACCCAGTACTTC

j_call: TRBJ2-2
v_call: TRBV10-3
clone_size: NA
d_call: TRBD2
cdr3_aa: CAISASGRAGTGELFF
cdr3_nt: TGTGCCATCAGTGCTAGCGGGAGGGCCGGCACCGGGGAGCTGTTTTTT

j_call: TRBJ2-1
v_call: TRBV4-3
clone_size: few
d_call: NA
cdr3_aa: CASSQARGTYNEQFF
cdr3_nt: TGCGCCAGCAGCCAAGCGAGGGGTACCTACAATGAGCAGTTCTTC

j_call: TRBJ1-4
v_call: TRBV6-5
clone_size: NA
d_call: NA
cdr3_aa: CASSYTDLNEKLFF
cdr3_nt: TGTGCCAGCAGTTACACCGACTTGAATGAAAAACTGTTTTTT

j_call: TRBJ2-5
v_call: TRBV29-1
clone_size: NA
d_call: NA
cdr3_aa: CSAGQSQETQYF
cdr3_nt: TGCAGCGCTGGACAGAGCCAAGAGACCCAGTACTTC

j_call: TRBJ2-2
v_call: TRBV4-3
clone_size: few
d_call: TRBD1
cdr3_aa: CASSHLTGQTGELFF
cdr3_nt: TGCGCCAGCAGCCATTTGACAGGGCAGACCGGGGAGCTGTTTTTT

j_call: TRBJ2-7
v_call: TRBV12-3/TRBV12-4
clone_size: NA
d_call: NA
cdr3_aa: CASSPGLNEQYF
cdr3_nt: TGTGCCAGCAGCCCAGGGTTAAACGAGCAGTACTTC

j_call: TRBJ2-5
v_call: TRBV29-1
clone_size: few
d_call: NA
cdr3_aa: CSLRQETQYF
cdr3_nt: TGCAGCTTGCGCCAAGAGACCCAGTACTTC

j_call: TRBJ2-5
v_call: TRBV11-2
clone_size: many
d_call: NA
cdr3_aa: CASSLELGLRGETQYF
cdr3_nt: TGTGCCAGCAGCTTAGAATTGGGCCTCAGGGGAGAGACCCAGTACTTC

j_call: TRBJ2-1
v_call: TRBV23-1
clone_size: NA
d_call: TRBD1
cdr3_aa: CASSPGDRVGNEQFF
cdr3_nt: TGCGCCAGCAGTCCCGGGGACAGGGTAGGCAATGAGCAGTTCTTC

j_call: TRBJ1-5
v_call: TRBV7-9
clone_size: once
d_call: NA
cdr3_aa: CASSLGSGQPQHF
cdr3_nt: TGTGCCAGCAGCTTAGGGAGTGGCCAGCCCCAGCATTTT

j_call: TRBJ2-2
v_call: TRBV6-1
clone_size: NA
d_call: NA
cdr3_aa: CASSDGFANTGELFF
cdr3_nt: TGTGCCAGCTCAGACGGATTCGCGAACACCGGGGAGCTGTTTTTT

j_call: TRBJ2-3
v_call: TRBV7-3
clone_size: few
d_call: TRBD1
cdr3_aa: CASSLSGFGTVFGVTDTQYF
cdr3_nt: TGTGCCAGCAGCTTAAGTGGTTTTGGGACAGTTTTTGGAGTCACAGATACGCAGTATTTT